The clone carrying this TCR beta chain was seen once. The antigen remains undetermined. This entry is derived from a study of shared clonotypes between healthy human individuals. Study conclusions and caveats: Exclusively blood specimens were collected; tissue repertoires likely differ. Generation probability values for non-shared clonotypes were lower than those for clonotypes shared by all four donors. Sequencing depth was expected to affect clonotype sharing among donors.

V lost 2 bases, J lost 2 bases, and 11 bases stayed unmatched. The V gene's germline CDR1 is MDHEN and CDR2 SYDVKM. CDR3 length equals 18 residues. It was 150 to 250 ng DNA, 31,000 or so T cell genomes, that sorted-subset replicate PCRs used. Sequenced by immunoSEQ multiplex PCR; TCRdb stores in-frame clones only, minus some. The profile covers 650,000 to 700,000 clones, with around 90% appearing a single time and 34% taken by the ten largest. Sequencing was done on a sample of memory CD8+ T cells from PBMCs. Regarding subset: CD45RO+ cells pooled with CCR7-negative TemRA cells. The source of this sequence is a man in his late teens or twenties in good health. Some clones in this sample may be carry-over from other donors' samples. The rearrangement uses TRBV28 and TRBJ2-4, with TRBD2 identical over 8 bases. The CDR3 bases are TGTGCCAGCAGTTTAATTAGGCGGGGGGCAGTAACCAAAAACATTCAGTACTTC. It codes for CASSLIRRGAVTKNIQYF.